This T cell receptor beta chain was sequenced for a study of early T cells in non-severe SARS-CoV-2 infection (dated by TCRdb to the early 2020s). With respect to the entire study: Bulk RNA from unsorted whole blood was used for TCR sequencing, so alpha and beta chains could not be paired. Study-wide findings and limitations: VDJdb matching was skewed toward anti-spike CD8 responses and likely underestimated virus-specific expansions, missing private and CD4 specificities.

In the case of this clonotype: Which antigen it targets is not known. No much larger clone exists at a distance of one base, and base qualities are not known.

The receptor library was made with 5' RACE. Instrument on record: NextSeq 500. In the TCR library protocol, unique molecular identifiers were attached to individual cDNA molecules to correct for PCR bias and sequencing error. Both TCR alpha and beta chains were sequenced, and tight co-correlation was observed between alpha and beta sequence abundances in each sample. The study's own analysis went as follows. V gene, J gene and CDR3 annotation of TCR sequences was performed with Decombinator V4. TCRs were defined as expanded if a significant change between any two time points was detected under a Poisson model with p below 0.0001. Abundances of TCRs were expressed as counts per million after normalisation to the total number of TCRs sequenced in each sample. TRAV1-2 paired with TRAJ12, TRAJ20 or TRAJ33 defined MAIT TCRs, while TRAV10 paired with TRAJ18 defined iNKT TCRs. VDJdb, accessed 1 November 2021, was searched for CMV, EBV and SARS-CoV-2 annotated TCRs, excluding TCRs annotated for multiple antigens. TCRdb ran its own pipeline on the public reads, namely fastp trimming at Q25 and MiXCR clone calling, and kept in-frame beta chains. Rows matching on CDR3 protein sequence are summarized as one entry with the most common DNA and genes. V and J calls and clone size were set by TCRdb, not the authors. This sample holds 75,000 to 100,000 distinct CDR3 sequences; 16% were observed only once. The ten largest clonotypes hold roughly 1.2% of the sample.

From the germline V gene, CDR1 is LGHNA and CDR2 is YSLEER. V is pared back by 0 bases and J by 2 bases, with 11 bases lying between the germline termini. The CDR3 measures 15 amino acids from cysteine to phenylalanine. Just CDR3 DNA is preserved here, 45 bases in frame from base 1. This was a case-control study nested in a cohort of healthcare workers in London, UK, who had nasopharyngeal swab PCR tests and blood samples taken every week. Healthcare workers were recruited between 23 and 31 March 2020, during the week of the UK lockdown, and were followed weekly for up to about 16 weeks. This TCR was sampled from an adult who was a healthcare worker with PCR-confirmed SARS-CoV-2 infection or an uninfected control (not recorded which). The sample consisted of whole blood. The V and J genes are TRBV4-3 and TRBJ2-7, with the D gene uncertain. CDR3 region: CASSQDGRPAYEQYF. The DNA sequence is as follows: TGCGCCAGCAGCCAAGACGGGCGGCCAGCCTACGAGCAGTACTTC.